One sample yielded the 9 T cell receptor beta chains listed below, sequenced in a study of cytomegalovirus exposure and HLA in healthy donors. Primers included in the PCR were 60 Vbeta and 13 Jbeta primers. Sequenced by immunoSEQ multiplex PCR; TCRdb stores in-frame clones only, minus some. Of around 140,000 clones listed, about 70% are singletons. Sequencing was done on a sample of PBMCs. These TCRs come from a woman in her forties in good health and CMV-seronegative.

The chain carries TRBV4-2 and TRBJ1-2; TRBD1 is a possible D gene (5 bases). CDR3 size: 15 residues. Trimming took 0 bases from V and 8 from J, leaving 16 bases between them. Germline-derived CDR1 and CDR2 are LGHNA and YNFKEQ. CDR3 DNA sequence: TGTGCCAGCAGCCAAGATCTAGGGCCAGGGAACGGCTACACCTTC. Protein: CASSQDLGPGNGYTF.

Only one count was recorded for this clone. V is TRBV7-9 and J is TRBJ1-4; 8 nucleotides agree with TRBD1. This CDR3 comprises 17 residues. Germline CDR1 SEHNR, CDR2 FQNEAQ (reference sequence). V lost 2 bases and J lost 1; bases outside the gene matches: 6. The CDR3 loop reads CASSLRDRGGTNEKLFF. The CDR3, as DNA: TGTGCCAGCAGCTTACGCGACAGGGGAGGAACTAATGAAAAACTGTTTTTT.

The DNA for the CDR3 is TGTGCCAGCAGTCCCCAGGGGACAACCTCCTACGAGCAGTACTTC. It encodes CASSPQGTTSYEQYF. V gene TRBV27 combines with J gene TRBJ2-7; D perhaps matches TRBD1 (6 bases). The germline gives CDR1 MNHEY, CDR2 SMNVEV (reference sequence). CDR3 size: 15 residues. Trimming cost V 5 bases and J 0 bases, with 14 bases left between them.

V usage is TRBV27 and J usage is TRBJ2-1; D unclear. Trimming took off 6 bases at V and 8 bases at J, with 20 bases between the two ends. Germline CDR1 is MNHEY and CDR2 is SMNVEV (reference sequence). The CDR3 has 15 amino acids. The CDR3 is CASRITAAPFYEQFF. The CDR3 DNA is TGTGCCAGCAGGATAACGGCGGCCCCCTTTTATGAGCAGTTCTTC.

The V and J genes are TRBV19 and TRBJ1-5, with 9 bases aligning to TRBD1. The CDR3 length is 17 residues. V lost 9 bases and J lost 9; bases outside the gene matches: 21. Germline CDR1 reads LNHDA; CDR2 reads SQIVND (reference sequence). Written as DNA, the CDR3 is TGTGCCAGCTCCCGGACCTCGGGACAGGGCACTATCATGCCCCAGCATTTT. As protein: CASSRTSGQGTIMPQHF.

The genes are TRBV11-2 and TRBJ1-5; a weak D match, TRBD1 (5 bases). The V gene's germline CDR1 is SGHAT and CDR2 FQNNGV. V lost 4 bases to trimming and J lost 0 bases, with 7 bases between them. The CDR3 spans 14 residues. The CDR3 is CASSSDSSNQPQHF. The CDR3 DNA is TGTGCCAGCAGCTCTGACAGTAGCAATCAGCCCCAGCATTTT.

The chain recombines TRBV11-2 with TRBJ2-7, with a weak D call TRBD2 (6 bases). The length of the CDR3 is 13 residues. The V end lost 1 base, the J end lost 4 bases, and 8 bases lay between the germline ends. Germline V CDR1 and CDR2: SGHAT, FQNNGV. The CDR3 bases are TGTGCCAGCAGCTTAGGGGACTTATACGAGCAGTACTTC. It codes for CASSLGDLYEQYF. The whole variable domain, filled in from reference TRBV11-2 and TRBJ2-7, reads EAGVAQSPRYKIIEKRQSVAFWCNPISGHATLYWYQQILGQGPKLLIQFQNNGVVDDSQLPKDRFSAERLKGVDSTLKIQPAKLEDSAVYLCASSLGDLYEQYFGPGTRLTVT.

CDR3 nucleotide sequence: TGTGCCAGCAGCGCGGCGGGACGTTGGAACGAGCAGTACTTC. This codes for CASSAAGRWNEQYF. This chain connects TRBV9 to TRBJ2-7, with a weak D call TRBD2 (6 bases). The V and J ends lost 3 bases and 5 bases respectively, with 15 bases between them. The CDR3 is 14 residues long. Germline V CDR1 and CDR2: SGDLS, YYNGEE.

The chain carries TRBV27 and TRBJ1-5; TRBD1 agrees at 10 bases. The CDR3 sequence is 15 residues long. Germline-derived CDR1 and CDR2 are MNHEY and SMNVEV (reference sequence). V dropped 5 bases and J dropped 3; count of bases not matched to a gene: 4. Here the CDR3 DNA reads TGTGCCAGCAGTACCGGGACAGGGGTCAATCAGCCCCAGCATTTT. Protein product: CASSTGTGVNQPQHF.